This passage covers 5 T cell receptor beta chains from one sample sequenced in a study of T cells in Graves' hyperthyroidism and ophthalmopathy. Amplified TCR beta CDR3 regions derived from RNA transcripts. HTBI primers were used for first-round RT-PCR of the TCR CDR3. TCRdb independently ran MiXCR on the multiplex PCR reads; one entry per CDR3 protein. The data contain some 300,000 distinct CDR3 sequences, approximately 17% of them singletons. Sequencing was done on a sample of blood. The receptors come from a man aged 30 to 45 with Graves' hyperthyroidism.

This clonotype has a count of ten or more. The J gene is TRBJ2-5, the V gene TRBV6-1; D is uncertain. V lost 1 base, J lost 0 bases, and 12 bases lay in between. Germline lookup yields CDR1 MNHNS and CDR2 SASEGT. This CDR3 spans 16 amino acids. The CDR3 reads CASSEEAQRYQETQYF. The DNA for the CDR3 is TGTGCCAGCAGTGAAGAGGCACAGAGGTACCAAGAGACCCAGTACTTC.

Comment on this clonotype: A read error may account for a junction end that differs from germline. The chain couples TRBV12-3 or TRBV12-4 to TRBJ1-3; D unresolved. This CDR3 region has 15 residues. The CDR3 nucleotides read TGTGCCAGCAGCTTAGGACGGCCCTCTGGAAACACCATATATTTT. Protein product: CASSLGRPSGNTIYF.

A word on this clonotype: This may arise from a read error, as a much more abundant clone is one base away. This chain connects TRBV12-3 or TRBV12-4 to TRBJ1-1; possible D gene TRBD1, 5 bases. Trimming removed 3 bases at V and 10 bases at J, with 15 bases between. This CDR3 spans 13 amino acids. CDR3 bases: TGTGCCAGCAGTTTCCCAGGGTACAGAAGAGCTTTCTTT. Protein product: CASSFPGYRRAFF.

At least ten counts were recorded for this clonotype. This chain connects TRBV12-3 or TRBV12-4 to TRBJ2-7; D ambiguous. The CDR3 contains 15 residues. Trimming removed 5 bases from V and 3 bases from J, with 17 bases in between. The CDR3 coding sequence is TGTGCCAGCAGTATCCAGTTAGGGAAAGGCTACGAGCAGTACTTC. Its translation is CASSIQLGKGYEQYF.

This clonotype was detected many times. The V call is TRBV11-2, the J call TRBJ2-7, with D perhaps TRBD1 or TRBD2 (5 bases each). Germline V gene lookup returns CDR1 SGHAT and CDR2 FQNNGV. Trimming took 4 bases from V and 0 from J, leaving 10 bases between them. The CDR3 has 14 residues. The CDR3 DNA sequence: TGTGCCAGCAGCTCGGGACGGAACTCCTACGAGCAGTACTTC. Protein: CASSSGRNSYEQYF.